This record looks at one TCR beta chain sequence and its context. The sample is drawn from a study of blood T cells in healthy people across ages. This CDR3 is built from 13 residues. The germline gives CDR1 MNHNS, CDR2 SASEGT. The ends were cut back, 11 bases at V and 2 bases at J, with 16 bases in the middle. A second PCR, run for about 6 to 11 cycles, used a sample-barcoded 5' primer plus a J-beta primer mix. Through a template-switch adaptor with 12 random nucleotides, each cDNA molecule received a tag. TCRdb independently ran MiXCR on the 5' RACE reads; one entry per CDR3 protein. The sample includes 540,000 or so distinct CDR3 sequences, 25% to 30% of them seen just once.

The TCR was taken from a woman in her sixties or seventies in good health. Source material: blood. V and J are TRBV6-1 and TRBJ2-7; a possible D gene is TRBD1 (5 bases). In DNA form, the CDR3 reads TGTGCCCTCGACGACAGCGAGGCCTACGAGCAGTACTTC. Protein sequence: CALDDSEAYEQYF.